This T cell receptor beta chain was captured in a study of blood T cells in healthy people across ages. A sample-barcoded 5' primer and a J-beta primer mix were used in a second PCR of roughly 6 to 11 cycles. TCRdb reprocessed the 5' RACE reads with MiXCR, giving one entry per CDR3 protein. The profile covers around 1,900,000 distinct CDR3 sequences, with 30% to 40% appearing a single time and about 21% taken by the ten largest. Germline V CDR1 and CDR2: ENHRY, SYGVKD. The CDR3 loop spans 13 amino acids. In its sample, this clonotype was seen once. Its ends do not fully match the called genes, so a read error is possible.

The TCR was taken from a human donor in good health. Input material: blood. The genes are TRBV10-3 and TRBJ2-3; a possible D gene is TRBD1 (5 bases). The CDR3 DNA sequence: TGTGCCATCAGGTTAACAGGTGCAGATACGAAGTATTTT. This translates into CAIRLTGADTKYF.